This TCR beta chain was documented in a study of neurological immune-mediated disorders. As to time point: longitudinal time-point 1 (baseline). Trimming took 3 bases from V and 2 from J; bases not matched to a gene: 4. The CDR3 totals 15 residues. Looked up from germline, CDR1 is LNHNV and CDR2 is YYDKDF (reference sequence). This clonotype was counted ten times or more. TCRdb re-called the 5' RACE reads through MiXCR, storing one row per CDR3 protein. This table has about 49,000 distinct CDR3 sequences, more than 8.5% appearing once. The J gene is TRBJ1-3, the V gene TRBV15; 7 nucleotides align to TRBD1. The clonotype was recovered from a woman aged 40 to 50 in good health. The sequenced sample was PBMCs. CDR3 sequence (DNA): TGTGCCACCAGCAGCGGGGACAGTCCTGGAAACACCATATATTTT. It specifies CATSSGDSPGNTIYF.